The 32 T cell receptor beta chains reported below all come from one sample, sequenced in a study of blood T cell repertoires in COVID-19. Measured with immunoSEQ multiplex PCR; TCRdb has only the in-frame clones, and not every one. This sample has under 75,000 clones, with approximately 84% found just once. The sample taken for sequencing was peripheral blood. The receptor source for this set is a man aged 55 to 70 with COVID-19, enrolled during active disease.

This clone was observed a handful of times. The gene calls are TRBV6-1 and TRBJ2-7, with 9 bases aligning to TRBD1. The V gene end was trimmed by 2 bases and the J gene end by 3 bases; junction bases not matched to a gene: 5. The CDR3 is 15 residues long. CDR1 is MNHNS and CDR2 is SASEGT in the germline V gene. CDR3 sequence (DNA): TGTGCCAGCAGTGAATTAGGACAGGGGAACTACGAGCAGTACTTC. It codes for CASSELGQGNYEQYF.

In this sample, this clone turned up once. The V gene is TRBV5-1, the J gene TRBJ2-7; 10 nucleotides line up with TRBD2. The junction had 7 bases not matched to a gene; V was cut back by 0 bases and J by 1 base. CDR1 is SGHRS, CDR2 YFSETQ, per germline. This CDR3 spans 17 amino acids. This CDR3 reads CASSLGTSGYGSYEQYF. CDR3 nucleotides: TGCGCCAGCAGCTTGGGGACTAGCGGTTACGGTTCCTACGAGCAGTACTTC.

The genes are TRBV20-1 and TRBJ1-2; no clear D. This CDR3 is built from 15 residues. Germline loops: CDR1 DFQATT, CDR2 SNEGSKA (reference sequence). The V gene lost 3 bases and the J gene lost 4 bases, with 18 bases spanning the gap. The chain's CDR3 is CSASGSEISGYGYTF. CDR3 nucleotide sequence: TGCAGTGCTAGTGGATCCGAAATAAGCGGCTATGGCTACACCTTC.

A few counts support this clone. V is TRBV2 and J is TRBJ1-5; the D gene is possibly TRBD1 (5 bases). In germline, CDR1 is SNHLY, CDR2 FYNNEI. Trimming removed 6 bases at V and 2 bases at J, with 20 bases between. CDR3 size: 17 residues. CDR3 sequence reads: CASSGLGQGSGNQPQHF. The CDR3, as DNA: TGTGCCAGCAGCGGCCTAGGGCAGGGATCGGGCAATCAGCCCCAGCATTTT.

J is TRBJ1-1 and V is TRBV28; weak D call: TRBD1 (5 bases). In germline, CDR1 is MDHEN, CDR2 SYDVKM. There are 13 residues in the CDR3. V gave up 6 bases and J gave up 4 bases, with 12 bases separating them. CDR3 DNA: TGTGCCAGCAGGGCCTCGGGGGGCACTGAAGCTTTCTTT. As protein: CASRASGGTEAFF.

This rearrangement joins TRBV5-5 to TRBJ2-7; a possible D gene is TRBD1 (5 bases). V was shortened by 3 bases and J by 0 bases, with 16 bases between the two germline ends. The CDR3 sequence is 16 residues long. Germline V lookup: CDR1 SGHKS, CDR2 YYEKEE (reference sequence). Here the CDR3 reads CASSSRNRFSSYEQYF. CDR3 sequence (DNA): TGTGCCAGCAGCTCACGGAACAGGTTCAGCTCCTACGAGCAGTACTTC.

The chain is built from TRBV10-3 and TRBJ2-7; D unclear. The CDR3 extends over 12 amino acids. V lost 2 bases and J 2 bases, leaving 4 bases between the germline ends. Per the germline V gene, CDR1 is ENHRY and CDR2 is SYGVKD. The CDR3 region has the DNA TGTGCCATCAGTGAGGCGGCCTACGAGCAGTACTTC. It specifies CAISEAAYEQYF.

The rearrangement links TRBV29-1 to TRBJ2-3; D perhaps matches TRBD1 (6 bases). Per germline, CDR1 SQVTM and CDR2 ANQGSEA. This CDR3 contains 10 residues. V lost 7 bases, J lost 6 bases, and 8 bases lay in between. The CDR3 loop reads CSGQGDTQYF. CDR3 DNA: TGCAGCGGGCAGGGGGATACGCAGTATTTT.

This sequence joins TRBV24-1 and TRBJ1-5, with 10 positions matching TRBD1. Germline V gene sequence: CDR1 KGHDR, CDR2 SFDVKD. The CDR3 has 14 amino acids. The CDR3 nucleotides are TGTCGGGACAGGGGAGTCTCGGGCAGTCAGCCCCAGCATTTT. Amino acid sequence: CRDRGVSGSQPQHF.

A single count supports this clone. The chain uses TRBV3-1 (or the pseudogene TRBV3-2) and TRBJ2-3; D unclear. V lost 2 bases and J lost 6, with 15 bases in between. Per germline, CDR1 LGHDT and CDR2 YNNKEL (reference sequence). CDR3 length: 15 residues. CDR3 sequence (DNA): TGTGCCAGCAGCCAAATAGACTTGATTACGGATACGCAGTATTTT. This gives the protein CASSQIDLITDTQYF.

The CDR3 DNA is TGTGCCAGCAGTCCGCGGACAGGGGGCGCAGAGACCCAGTACTTC. Translated: CASSPRTGGAETQYF. The V call is TRBV6-2 or TRBV6-3, the J call TRBJ2-5; the match to TRBD1 covers 11 bases. The CDR3 loop spans 15 amino acids. V lost 5 bases, J lost 4 bases, and 6 bases stayed unmatched. CDR1 and CDR2 from the germline V gene are MNHEY and SVGEGT.

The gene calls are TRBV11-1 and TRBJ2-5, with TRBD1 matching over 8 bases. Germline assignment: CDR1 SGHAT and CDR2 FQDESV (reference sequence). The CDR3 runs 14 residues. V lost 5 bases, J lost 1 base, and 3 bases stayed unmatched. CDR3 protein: CASSAGQGQETQYF. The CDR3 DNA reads TGTGCCAGCAGCGCTGGACAGGGCCAAGAGACCCAGTACTTC.

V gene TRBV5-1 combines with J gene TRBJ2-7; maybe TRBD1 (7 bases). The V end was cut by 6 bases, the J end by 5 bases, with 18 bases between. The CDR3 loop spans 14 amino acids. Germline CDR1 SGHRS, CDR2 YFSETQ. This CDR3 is CASMQEGAFDEQYF. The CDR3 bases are TGCGCCAGCATGCAGGAGGGGGCTTTCGACGAGCAGTACTTC.

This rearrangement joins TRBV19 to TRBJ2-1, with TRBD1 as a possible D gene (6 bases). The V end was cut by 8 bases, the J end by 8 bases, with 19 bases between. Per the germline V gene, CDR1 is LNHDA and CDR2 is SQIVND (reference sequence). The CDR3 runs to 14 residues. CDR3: CASSTAGDGYEQFF. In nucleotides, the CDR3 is TGTGCCAGTTCGACGGCAGGGGACGGGTATGAGCAGTTCTTC.

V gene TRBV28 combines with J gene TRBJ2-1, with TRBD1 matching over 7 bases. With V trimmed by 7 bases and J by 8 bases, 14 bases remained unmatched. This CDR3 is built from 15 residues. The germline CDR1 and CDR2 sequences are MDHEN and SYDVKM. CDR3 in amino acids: CASTQGLGAQDEQFF. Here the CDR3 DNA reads TGTGCCAGCACACAGGGGTTGGGGGCCCAGGATGAGCAGTTCTTC.

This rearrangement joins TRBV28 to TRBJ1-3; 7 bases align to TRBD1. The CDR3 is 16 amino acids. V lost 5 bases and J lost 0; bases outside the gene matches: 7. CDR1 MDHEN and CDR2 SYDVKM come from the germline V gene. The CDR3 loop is CASSTIRQGSGNTIYF. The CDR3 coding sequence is TGTGCCAGCAGTACCATTCGACAGGGCTCTGGAAACACCATATATTTT. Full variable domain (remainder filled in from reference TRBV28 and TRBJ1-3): DVKVTQSSRYLVKRTGEKVFLECVQDMDHENMFWYRQDPGLGLRLIYFSYDVKMKEKGDIPEGYSVSREKKERFSLILESASTNQTSMYLCASSTIRQGSGNTIYFGEGSWLTVV.

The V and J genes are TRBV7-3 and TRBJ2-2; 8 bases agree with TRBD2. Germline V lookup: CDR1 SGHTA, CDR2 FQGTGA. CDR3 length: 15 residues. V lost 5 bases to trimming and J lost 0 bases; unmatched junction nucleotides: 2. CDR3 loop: CASSRTSSNTGELFF. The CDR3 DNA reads TGTGCCAGCAGCCGGACTAGCTCGAACACCGGGGAGCTGTTTTTT.

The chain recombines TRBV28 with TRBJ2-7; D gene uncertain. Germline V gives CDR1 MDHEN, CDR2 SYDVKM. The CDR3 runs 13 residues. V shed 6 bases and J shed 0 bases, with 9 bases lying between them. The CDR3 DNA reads TGTGCCAGCAGCCTCAAGAGCTCCTACGAGCAGTACTTC. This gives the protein CASSLKSSYEQYF.

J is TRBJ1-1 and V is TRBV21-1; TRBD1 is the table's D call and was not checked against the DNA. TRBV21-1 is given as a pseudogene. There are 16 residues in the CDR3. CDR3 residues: CASSKPHGTGGTEAFF. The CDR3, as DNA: TGTGCCAGCAGCAAACCCCACGGGACAGGGGGCACTGAAGCTTTCTTT.

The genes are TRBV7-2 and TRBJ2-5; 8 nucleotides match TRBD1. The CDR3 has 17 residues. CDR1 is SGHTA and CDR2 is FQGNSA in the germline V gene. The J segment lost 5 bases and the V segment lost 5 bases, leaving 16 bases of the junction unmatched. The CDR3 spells CASSLLGGQGAWETQYF. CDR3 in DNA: TGTGCCAGCAGCCTACTAGGCGGGCAGGGGGCATGGGAGACCCAGTACTTC.

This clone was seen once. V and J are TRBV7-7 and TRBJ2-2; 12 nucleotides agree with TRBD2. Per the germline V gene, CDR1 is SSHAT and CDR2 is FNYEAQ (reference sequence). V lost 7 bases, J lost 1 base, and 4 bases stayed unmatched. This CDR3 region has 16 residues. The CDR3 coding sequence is TGTGCCAGCACCATGGGACTAGCGGGGAACACCGGGGAGCTGTTTTTT. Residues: CASTMGLAGNTGELFF.

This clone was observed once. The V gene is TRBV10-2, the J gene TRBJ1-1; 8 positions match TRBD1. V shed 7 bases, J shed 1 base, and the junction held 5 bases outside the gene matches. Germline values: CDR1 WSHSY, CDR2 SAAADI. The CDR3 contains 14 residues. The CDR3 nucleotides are TGCGCCAGCACCACAGGGGGAAGGAACACTGAAGCTTTCTTT. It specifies CASTTGGRNTEAFF.

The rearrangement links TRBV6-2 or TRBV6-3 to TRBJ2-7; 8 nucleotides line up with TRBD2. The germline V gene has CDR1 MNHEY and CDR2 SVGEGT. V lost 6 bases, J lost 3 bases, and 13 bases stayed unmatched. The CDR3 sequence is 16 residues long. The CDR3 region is CASSKRSAGDLYEQYF. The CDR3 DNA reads TGTGCCAGCAGCAAAAGGTCAGCGGGGGACCTCTACGAGCAGTACTTC.

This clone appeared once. The CDR3, as DNA: TGTGCCAGCAGCGACCTCTCGGGGGGTGTCCAAGAGACCCAGTACTTC. This encodes CASSDLSGGVQETQYF. The chain combines TRBV9 with TRBJ2-5; TRBD2 aligns across 7 bases. V lost 3 bases and J lost 1; bases outside the gene matches: 9. There are 16 residues in the CDR3. Germline loops: CDR1 SGDLS, CDR2 YYNGEE.

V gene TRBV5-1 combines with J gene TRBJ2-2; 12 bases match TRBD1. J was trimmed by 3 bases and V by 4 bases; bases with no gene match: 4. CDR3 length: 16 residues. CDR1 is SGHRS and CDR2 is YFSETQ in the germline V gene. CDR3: CASSAGQGAYTGELFF. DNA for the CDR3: TGCGCCAGCAGCGCGGGACAGGGGGCCTACACCGGGGAGCTGTTTTTT.

CDR3 sequence: CASSNIEGGDTQYF. The CDR3 coding sequence is TGTGCCAGCAGTAACATAGAAGGAGGGGATACGCAGTATTTT. The chain recombines TRBV6-5 with TRBJ2-3; D is perhaps TRBD2 (6 bases). This CDR3 is built from 14 residues. Germline V lookup: CDR1 MNHEY, CDR2 SVGAGI. Deletions cut 5 bases from V and 6 bases from J, with 15 bases between.

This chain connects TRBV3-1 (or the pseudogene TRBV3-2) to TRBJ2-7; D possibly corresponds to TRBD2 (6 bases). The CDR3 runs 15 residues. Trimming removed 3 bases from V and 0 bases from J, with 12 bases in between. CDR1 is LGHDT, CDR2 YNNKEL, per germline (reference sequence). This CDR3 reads CASSHPSALSYEQYF. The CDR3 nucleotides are TGTGCCAGCAGCCACCCTAGCGCGCTCTCCTACGAGCAGTACTTC.

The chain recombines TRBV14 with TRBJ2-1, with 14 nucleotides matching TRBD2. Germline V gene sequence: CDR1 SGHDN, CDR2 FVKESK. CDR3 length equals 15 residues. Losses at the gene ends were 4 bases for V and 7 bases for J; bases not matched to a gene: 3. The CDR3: CASSPGTSGRNEQFF. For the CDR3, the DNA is TGTGCCAGCAGCCCCGGGACTAGCGGGAGAAATGAGCAGTTCTTC.

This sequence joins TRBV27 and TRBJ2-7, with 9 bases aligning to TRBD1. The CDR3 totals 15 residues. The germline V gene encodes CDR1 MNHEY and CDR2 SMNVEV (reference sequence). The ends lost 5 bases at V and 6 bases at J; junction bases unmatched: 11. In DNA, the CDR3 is TGTGCCAGCAGTCAACAGGGGGCGCAGCGTTCCGAGCAGTACTTC. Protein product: CASSQQGAQRSEQYF.

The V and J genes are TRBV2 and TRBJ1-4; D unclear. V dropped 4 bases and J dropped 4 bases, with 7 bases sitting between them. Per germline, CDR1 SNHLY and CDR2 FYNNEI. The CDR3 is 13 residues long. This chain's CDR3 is CASSADRNEKLFF. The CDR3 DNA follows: TGTGCCAGCAGTGCAGATCGTAATGAAAAACTGTTTTTT.

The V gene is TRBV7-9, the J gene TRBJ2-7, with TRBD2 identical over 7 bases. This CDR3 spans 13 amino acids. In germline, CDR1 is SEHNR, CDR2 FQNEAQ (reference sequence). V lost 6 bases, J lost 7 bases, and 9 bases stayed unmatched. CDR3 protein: CASSPGEGLEQYF. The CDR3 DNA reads TGTGCCAGCAGTCCTGGGGAGGGGCTTGAGCAGTACTTC.

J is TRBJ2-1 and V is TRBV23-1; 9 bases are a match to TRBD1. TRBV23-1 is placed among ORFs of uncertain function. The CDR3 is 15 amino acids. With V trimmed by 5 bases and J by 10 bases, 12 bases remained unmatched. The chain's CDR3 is CASSVATGGLREQFF. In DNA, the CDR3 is TGCGCCAGCAGTGTTGCGACAGGGGGGTTGAGAGAGCAGTTCTTC.